This T cell receptor beta chain was sequenced during a study of blood T cell repertoires in COVID-19. Background on the study: Acute and convalescent COVID-19 samples came from the United States, Italy and Spain.

Grouping used clinical history reported by participants in a survey and questionnaire. TCRdb's copy holds only in-frame clones and misses some; the assay was immunoSEQ multiplex PCR. This sample carries a few hundred thousand clones, 70% to 90% of them seen once, and the ten largest clones take about 1.4%. The sample consisted of PBMCs or T cells enriched from blood (not recorded which). This clonotype was sampled from a young woman who had been exposed to COVID-19.

The CDR3 protein is CASSSRSQGLAGELFF. In nucleotides, the CDR3 is TGCGCCAGCAGCTCTAGGAGTCAGGGGTTGGCCGGGGAGCTGTTTTTT. This chain connects TRBV5-1 to TRBJ2-2; weak D call: TRBD1 (6 bases). V was trimmed by 3 bases and J by 6 bases, leaving 18 bases between them. Germline assignment: CDR1 SGHRS and CDR2 YFSETQ. The CDR3 loop spans 16 amino acids.